The 15 T cell receptor beta chains reported below all come from one sample, sequenced in a study of human T cells and chemical hapten exposure. Time point indicated: pre-sensitization, week 0. Regarding treatment: therapeutic diphenylcyclopropenone sensitization with weekly scalp DPC. The authors extracted total RNA from unfractionated whole blood. MiXCR was run by TCRdb on the RACE reads, yielding one entry per CDR3 protein. The sample holds roughly 56,000 distinct CDR3 sequences, approximately 9.5% seen once. The starting material was whole blood, obtained in connection with sensitization to the hapten diphenylcyclopropenone (DPC). All receptors derive from a young woman with alopecia areata. Some clones in this sample may be carry-over from other donors' samples.

The chain employs TRBV15 and TRBJ1-1; no firm D call. CDR3 size: 16 residues. The germline gives CDR1 LNHNV, CDR2 YYDKDF (reference sequence). Trimming stripped 0 bases from V and 1 base from J, with 12 bases between. The CDR3 sequence: CATSRDLGQANTEAFF. In DNA, the CDR3 is TGTGCCACCAGCAGAGATTTGGGCCAGGCGAACACTGAAGCTTTCTTT. Supplemented by reference TRBV15 and TRBJ1-1, the full variable domain reads DAMVIQNPRYQVTQFGKPVTLSCSQTLNHNVMYWYQQKSSQAPKLLFHYYDKDFNNEADTPDNFQSRRPNTSFCFLDIRSPGLGDTAMYLCATSRDLGQANTEAFFGQGTRLTVV.

This clonotype was observed a single time. A clone one base away is much larger, so this may be a read error. The conserved final phenylalanine or tryptophan is absent from the CDR3, which likely points to a read error. The CDR3 coding sequence is TGTGCCAGCAGCCAAGGACAGGGAGGGACAGATACGCAGTATTTG. Translated: CASSQGQGGTDTQYL. The chain carries TRBV3-1 and TRBJ2-3; TRBD1 or TRBD2 may be the D gene (7 bases each). Germline CDR1 is LGHDT and CDR2 is YNNKEL (reference sequence). The CDR3 loop spans 15 amino acids. Trimming pared 1 base from V and 3 bases from J, leaving 11 bases between.

This clonotype was seen only a few times. The CDR3 reads CSVGGTDTQYF. The DNA for the CDR3 is TGCAGCGTTGGAGGGACAGATACGCAGTATTTT. The chain has TRBV29-1 and TRBJ2-3; tentatively, D is TRBD2 (5 bases). From germline, CDR1 is SQVTM and CDR2 ANQGSEA. Trimming stripped 4 bases from V and 3 bases from J, with 5 bases between. The CDR3 loop spans 11 amino acids.

V gene TRBV14 combines with J gene TRBJ2-3; a weak D match, TRBD2 (5 bases). The CDR3 contains 15 residues. CDR1 is SGHDN, CDR2 FVKESK, per germline. Trimming cost V 0 bases and J 8 bases, with 15 bases left between them. CDR3 residues: CASSQDSQRAGTQYF. The CDR3 coding sequence is TGTGCCAGCAGCCAAGATTCCCAGCGTGCGGGTACGCAGTATTTT.

This clonotype was observed a handful of times. This chain connects TRBV18 to TRBJ1-1; D uncertain. V lost 6 bases, J lost 5 bases, and 16 bases lay in between. Germline-derived CDR1 and CDR2 are KGHSH and LQKENI. The CDR3 is 14 amino acids. CDR3 residues: CASSQDGVKTEAFF. The CDR3 bases are TGTGCCAGCTCCCAGGACGGGGTCAAGACTGAAGCTTTCTTT.

A few counts support this clonotype. The chain combines TRBV6-6 with TRBJ2-5, with 8 bases lining up with TRBD1. The germline V gene has CDR1 MNHNY and CDR2 SVGAGI (reference sequence). With V trimmed by 0 bases and J by 4 bases, 4 bases remained unmatched. CDR3 length equals 15 residues. CDR3 region: CASSYSGQGAETQYF. The DNA of the CDR3 is TGTGCCAGCAGTTACTCAGGACAGGGAGCAGAGACCCAGTACTTC.

The DNA for the CDR3 is TGTGCCAGCTCACGCGACAGGGGTGAGACCCAGTACTTC. It translates to CASSRDRGETQYF. The chain links TRBV18 to TRBJ2-5; 8 bases fit TRBD1. Trimming at V came to 4 bases and at J to 5 bases, leaving 3 bases not matched to a gene. The CDR3 covers 13 residues. Germline V gene data show CDR1 as KGHSH and CDR2 as LQKENI.

The rearrangement joins TRBV5-1 to TRBJ2-5; maybe TRBD2 (5 bases). The germline CDR1 and CDR2 sequences are SGHRS and YFSETQ. The V gene lost 0 bases and the J gene lost 3 bases, with 15 bases spanning the gap. CDR3 length: 16 amino acids. CDR3 amino acids: CASSLAYTGIEETQYF. The CDR3 nucleotides are TGCGCCAGCAGCTTGGCTTATACGGGAATCGAAGAGACCCAGTACTTC.

This clonotype was seen a few times. The chain is built from TRBV7-8 and TRBJ2-1; 10 nucleotides match TRBD1. The CDR3 has 19 residues. V was pared by 4 bases and J by 4 bases, with 16 bases of the junction left unmatched. The germline V gene has CDR1 SGHVS and CDR2 FQNEAQ. The CDR3 nucleotides are TGTGCCAGCAGCTCGGGACAGGGGAAGGGTACAGGCCCTTACAATGAGCAGTTCTTC. Its translation is CASSSGQGKGTGPYNEQFF.

As concerns this clonotype: This may stem from a read error, because a much larger clone lies one nucleotide away. This chain links TRBV28 with TRBJ2-7; the D is unclear. CDR3 length: 16 residues. V lost 4 bases to trimming and J lost 1 base, with 17 bases between them. Germline V gene data show CDR1 as MDHEN and CDR2 as SYDVKM. The CDR3 region is CASSSPLGPASYEQYF. The DNA of the CDR3 is TGTGCCAGCAGTTCCCCGTTAGGGCCCGCATCCTACGAGCAGTACTTC. The complete variable domain, with remaining parts taken from reference TRBV28 and TRBJ2-7, reads DVKVTQSSRYLVKRTGEKVFLECVQDMDHENMFWYRQDPGLGLRLIYFSYDVKMKEKGDIPEGYSVSREKKERFSLILESASTNQTSMYLCASSSPLGPASYEQYFGPGTRLTVT.

The chain uses TRBV10-3 and TRBJ1-1; tentatively, D is TRBD1 (5 bases). The CDR3 is made up of 13 amino acids. Germline CDR1 ENHRY, CDR2 SYGVKD. V lost 8 bases to trimming and J lost 0 bases, with 10 bases between them. The CDR3 coding sequence is TGTGCCATCTCGACAGAACTGAACACTGAAGCTTTCTTT. It yields the protein CAISTELNTEAFF.

The gene calls are TRBV9 and TRBJ1-6, with 9 bases lining up with TRBD1. The CDR3 runs to 15 residues. V lost 3 bases to trimming and J lost 9 bases; unmatched junction nucleotides: 7. The germline V gene has CDR1 SGDLS and CDR2 YYNGEE. CDR3 in DNA: TGTGCCAGCAGCGCAACCGGGACAGGGACTTCACCCCTCCACTTT. Protein sequence: CASSATGTGTSPLHF.

Ten or more counts support this clonotype. V is TRBV12-3 or TRBV12-4 and J is TRBJ1-2; 7 bases line up with TRBD1. CDR3 length: 15 amino acids. J was trimmed by 4 bases and V by 1 base; bases with no gene match: 6. The CDR3 spells CASSLGSRGAYGYTF. The CDR3 DNA sequence: TGTGCCAGCAGTTTAGGGTCCAGGGGGGCCTATGGCTACACCTTC.

The J gene is TRBJ2-7, the V gene TRBV19, with TRBD1 identical over 7 bases. With V trimmed by 4 bases and J by 0 bases, 6 bases remained unmatched. Per germline, CDR1 LNHDA and CDR2 SQIVND (reference sequence). This CDR3 region has 15 residues. The CDR3: CASSTSGTVSYEQYF. The CDR3 region has the DNA TGTGCCAGTAGTACCTCCGGGACAGTCTCCTACGAGCAGTACTTC.

This clonotype was counted only a few times. The chain is built from TRBV12-3 or TRBV12-4 and TRBJ1-4, with TRBD1 matching over 9 bases. The ends lost 6 bases at V and 7 bases at J; junction bases unmatched: 6. The CDR3 spans 14 residues. DNA for the CDR3: TGTGCCAGCAGCCCACGGACAGGGGCTGAAAAACTGTTTTTT. Translation: CASSPRTGAEKLFF.